The 17 T cell receptor beta chains given below trace back to one sample, sequenced in a study of shared clonotypes between healthy human individuals (dated by TCRdb to the early 2020s). The method was the immunoSEQ multiplex PCR assay. Sourced from immuneACCESS, this table was stored by TCRdb with only in-frame sequences that have V and J called. A share of the clones is absent; for the studies checked, an unresolved V gene accounts for under half, and the remainder has no known explanation. Here the sample has about 1 million clones; roughly 80% occur a single time. The ten largest clonotypes hold less than 1.5% of the sample. The sample was memory CD4+ T cells sorted from blood. In the paper's terms, the cell subset or site label means: CD45RA-negative fraction. Receptors originate from a man between 18 and 35 years old in good health.

This clone was seen a single time. One base away lies a much larger clone, so this may be a sequencing read error. The chain joins TRBV5-4 to TRBJ1-1; 7 nucleotides match TRBD1. Looked up from germline, CDR1 is SGHNT and CDR2 is YYREEE (reference sequence). Trimming removed 4 bases from V and 1 base from J; junction bases left unmatched: 4. This CDR3 region has 14 residues. The CDR3 nucleotides are TGTGCCAGCAGCCCGAGACAGGGGAACACTGAAGCTTTCTTT. Its translation: CASSPRQGNTEAFF.

V is TRBV25-1 and J is TRBJ2-1; a possible D gene is TRBD1 (5 bases). CDR1 and CDR2 (germline): MGHDK, SYGVNS. V lost 10 bases to trimming and J lost 4 bases, with 20 bases between them. The length of the CDR3 is 15 residues. The CDR3 protein is CANDPPRQRYNEQFF. The CDR3 DNA reads as TGTGCCAACGACCCCCCGAGACAGCGATACAATGAGCAGTTCTTC.

J is TRBJ1-1 and V is TRBV30; tentatively, D is TRBD1 (5 bases). This CDR3 is 15 amino acids long. V gave up 0 bases and J gave up 7 bases, with 18 bases separating them. Germline CDR1 reads GTSNPN; CDR2 reads SVGIG (reference sequence). CDR3 region: CAWSVRQGMTNEAFF. CDR3 nucleotide sequence: TGTGCCTGGAGTGTACGGCAGGGTATGACGAATGAAGCTTTCTTT.

The chain joins TRBV28 to TRBJ2-1; 7 nucleotides line up with TRBD2. The trim removed 4 bases at V and 4 bases at J, leaving 4 bases unmatched. Per the germline V gene, CDR1 is MDHEN and CDR2 is SYDVKM. This CDR3 has 14 residues. The DNA for the CDR3 is TGTGCCAGCAGTTATCCCGGGAGGTACAATGAGCAGTTCTTC. It specifies CASSYPGRYNEQFF.

The V and J genes are TRBV28 and TRBJ1-6; TRBD1 is a possible D gene (6 bases). The length of the CDR3 is 15 residues. The ends were cut back, 7 bases at V and 5 bases at J, with 15 bases in the middle. Looked up from germline, CDR1 is MDHEN and CDR2 is SYDVKM. CDR3 nucleotides: TGTGCCAGCATACCACCGACAGGACATAATTCACCCCTCCACTTT. This encodes CASIPPTGHNSPLHF.

As DNA, the CDR3 is TGCGCCAGCAAAACGATCCCGGGGCTAGGGGAGACCCAGTACTTC. The encoded protein is CASKTIPGLGETQYF. The chain links TRBV5-1 to TRBJ2-5; either TRBD1 or TRBD2 may supply D (5 bases each). Trimming left V 6 bases short and J 5 bases short, with 20 bases between. CDR1 and CDR2 (germline): SGHRS, YFSETQ. The CDR3 contains 15 residues.

The chain has TRBV7-2 and TRBJ1-1; D may be TRBD1 (5 bases). CDR1 SGHTA and CDR2 FQGNSA come from the germline V gene. The V end lost 2 bases, the J end lost 1 base, and 14 bases lay between the germline ends. The CDR3 runs to 16 residues. The CDR3 here is CASSLFRMGENTEAFF. DNA of the CDR3: TGTGCCAGCAGCTTATTCCGGATGGGGGAGAACACTGAAGCTTTCTTT. Full variable domain (missing parts from reference TRBV7-2 and TRBJ1-1): GAGVSQSPSNKVTEKGKDVELRCDPISGHTALYWYRQSLGQGLEFLIYFQGNSAPDKSGLPSDRFSAERTGGSVSTLTIQRTQQEDSAVYLCASSLFRMGENTEAFFGQGTRLTVV.

On this clone itself: The same CDR3 can be traced to other DNA sequences in this sample. The chain recombines TRBV20-1 with TRBJ1-4, with D unresolved. The V gene lost 3 bases and the J gene lost 5 bases, with 4 bases spanning the gap. This CDR3 region has 11 residues. Germline CDR1 is DFQATT and CDR2 is SNEGSKA (reference sequence). CDR3: CSARRNEKLFF. The CDR3 coding sequence is TGCAGTGCTAGGAGAAATGAAAAACTGTTTTTT.

The V call is TRBV6-1, the J call TRBJ1-2; D might be TRBD1 (6 bases). The CDR3 is 14 residues long. In germline, CDR1 is MNHNS, CDR2 SASEGT. V lost 7 bases and J lost 1, with 13 bases in between. The CDR3 region is CASNVGQINYGYTF. In DNA, the CDR3 is TGTGCCAGCAATGTAGGACAGATTAACTATGGCTACACCTTC.

This chain links TRBV4-1 with TRBJ2-1; 7 bases are a match to TRBD2. V lost 1 base to trimming and J lost 4 bases; unmatched junction nucleotides: 7. This CDR3 is 16 amino acids long. From germline, CDR1 is MGHRA and CDR2 YSYEKL. CDR3 nucleotides: TGCGCCAGCAGCCAAGCCCCTAGCGGAAAGTACAATGAGCAGTTCTTC. It is translated as CASSQAPSGKYNEQFF.

The chain links TRBV18 to TRBJ1-2; 9 nucleotides agree with TRBD1. The J segment lost 4 bases and the V segment lost 3 bases, leaving 6 bases of the junction unmatched. Germline assignment: CDR1 KGHSH and CDR2 LQKENI. The CDR3 contains 15 residues. The CDR3 protein is CASSPTGTGPYGYTF. The CDR3 bases are TGTGCCAGCTCACCTACCGGGACAGGGCCCTATGGCTACACCTTC.

The gene calls are TRBV13 and TRBJ1-1; TRBD1 is a possible D gene (5 bases). Germline V gene data show CDR1 as PRHDT and CDR2 as FYEKMQ (reference sequence). Trimming pared 5 bases from V and 6 bases from J, leaving 16 bases between. The CDR3 consists of 14 residues. The CDR3 region is CASSTPRGRPEAFF. The CDR3 DNA sequence: TGTGCCAGCAGCACCCCGCGGGGCCGTCCTGAAGCTTTCTTT.

This chain uses TRBV27 with TRBJ2-1; TRBD1 is a possible D gene (5 bases). CDR3 length: 19 residues. Germline lookup yields CDR1 MNHEY and CDR2 SMNVEV (reference sequence). With 3 bases removed from V and 1 base from J, the gap between germline ends came to 22 bases. The CDR3 protein is CASSLKGAGYQRSYNEQFF. CDR3 coding DNA: TGTGCCAGCAGTTTGAAAGGGGCTGGATACCAACGGTCCTACAATGAGCAGTTCTTC.

Notes on this clone: A much larger clone sits a single nucleotide away, making a read error possible. The chain carries TRBV5-1 and TRBJ2-1; 11 bases align to TRBD2. Per the germline V gene, CDR1 is SGHRS and CDR2 is YFSETQ. J gave up 10 bases and V 6 bases, and 12 bases lay outside the gene matches. The CDR3 has 15 residues. CDR3 nucleotides: TGCGCCAGCACGAACACTAGCGGGGGCCGATCGGAGCAGTTCTTC. Protein sequence: CASTNTSGGRSEQFF.

V is TRBV5-1 and J is TRBJ1-6; D gene uncertain. Per the germline V gene, CDR1 is SGHRS and CDR2 is YFSETQ. V was clipped by 0 bases and J by 11 bases, with 9 bases between them. The CDR3 is 13 amino acids. The CDR3 sequence is CASSLDGNPPLHF. The CDR3 region has the DNA TGCGCCAGCAGCTTGGATGGCAATCCACCCCTCCACTTT.

The chain joins TRBV19 to TRBJ2-3, with TRBD1 matching 9 bases. The CDR3 totals 18 residues. Germline V lookup: CDR1 LNHDA, CDR2 SQIVND (reference sequence). Trimming cost V 6 bases and J 2 bases; bases outside gene matches: 15. In DNA form, the CDR3 reads TGTGCCAGTAGCAAATCCGGGACAGGGTGGGGAGTCACAGATACGCAGTATTTT. Translated: CASSKSGTGWGVTDTQYF.

J is TRBJ1-1 and V is TRBV19; D is unclear. The CDR3 length is 19 residues. V was cut by 7 bases and J by 0 bases, with 27 bases left in between. Germline lookup yields CDR1 LNHDA and CDR2 SQIVND (reference sequence). CDR3 protein: CASIPSGIVGQNMNTEAFF. The CDR3 DNA follows: TGTGCCAGTATCCCGTCGGGGATTGTTGGGCAAAACATGAACACTGAAGCTTTCTTT.